The rows below give T cell receptor beta chains drawn from one sample of a study of STAT5B mutations in CD4+ large granular lymphocyte leukemia. Produced via immunoSEQ multiplex PCR; TCRdb's table is partial and in-frame only. The data show about 33,000 clones, around four fifths seen once. The sequenced sample consisted of CD4+ T cells from blood buffy coats. Receptor source: a human donor in good health. Each CDR3 is given with its conserved first and last residue. The D gene is left open where the match is weak. The size of a clone is reported for some rows only, either as once, few or many, or as a class for expanded clones.

j_gene,abundance,d_gene,v_gene,CDR3aa,CDR3nt
TRBJ2-7,-,-,TRBV21-1,CASSNISLRGAPYEQYF,TGTGCCAGCAGCAATATCTCCCTCCGGGGCGCACCCTACGAGCAGTACTTC
TRBJ2-3,-,TRBD1,TRBV19,CASTPRDRGADTQYF,TGTGCCAGTACTCCGAGGGACAGGGGTGCAGATACGCAGTATTTT
TRBJ1-1,-,-,TRBV5-1,CASSLSRGVTEAFF,TGCGCCAGCAGCTTAAGCAGGGGTGTTACTGAAGCTTTCTTT
TRBJ2-5,-,TRBD2,TRBV9,CASSVELAGKKETQYF,TGTGCCAGCAGCGTAGAGCTAGCGGGAAAGAAGGAGACCCAGTACTTC
TRBJ2-3,-,TRBD2,TRBV9,CASSVDPVGAGGGDTQYF,TGTGCCAGCAGCGTAGACCCCGTCGGAGCGGGAGGAGGAGATACGCAGTATTTT
TRBJ1-2,-,-,TRBV29-1,CSALGGDYGYTF,TGCAGCGCGCTAGGGGGGGACTATGGCTACACCTTC
TRBJ2-1,-,-,TRBV7-2,CASSLAGGEDEQFF,TGTGCCAGCAGCTTAGCGGGGGGAGAGGATGAGCAGTTCTTC
TRBJ1-3,-,-,TRBV19,CASSTGWGNTIYF,TGTGCCAGTAGTACGGGGTGGGGAAACACCATATATTTT
TRBJ2-5,-,TRBD1,TRBV2,CASNIGQETQETQYF,TGTGCCAGCAATATAGGACAGGAAACCCAAGAGACCCAGTACTTC
TRBJ2-5,-,TRBD2,TRBV2,CASSKGVSGSPRETQYF,TGTGCCAGCAGCAAAGGGGTTAGCGGGAGTCCTCGGGAGACCCAGTACTTC
TRBJ1-1,few,-,TRBV19,CASSIAPYRDTEAFF,TGTGCCAGTAGTATTGCCCCCTACAGGGACACTGAAGCTTTCTTT
TRBJ1-2,-,TRBD1,TRBV28,CASSPLPGQDYGYTF,TGTGCCAGCAGTCCACTTCCGGGACAGGACTATGGCTACACCTTC
TRBJ2-1,-,-,TRBV30,CAWSVGRPYNEQFF,TGTGCCTGGAGTGTAGGCAGACCGTACAATGAGCAGTTCTTC
TRBJ2-7,-,TRBD1,TRBV4-3,CASSRGTGVLDEQYF,TGCGCCAGCAGCCGAGGGACAGGGGTCCTGGACGAGCAGTACTTC
TRBJ2-7,-,-,TRBV27,CASSPTTVYRSVYEQYF,TGTGCCAGCAGTCCGACTACGGTTTACCGCTCCGTTTACGAGCAGTACTTC
TRBJ1-5,-,-,TRBV10-3,CAISEDAQPQHF,TGTGCCATCAGTGAGGATGCACAGCCCCAGCATTTT
TRBJ1-5,-,-,TRBV19,CASSVYRNQPQHF,TGTGCCAGTAGTGTGTACAGGAATCAGCCCCAGCATTTT
TRBJ1-1,-,TRBD1,TRBV2,CASSELPPGGGGEAFF,TGTGCCAGCAGTGAACTACCTCCAGGGGGTGGAGGTGAAGCTTTCTTT
TRBJ1-1,few,-,TRBV15,CATSRDYQGNTEAFF,TGTGCCACCAGCAGAGATTATCAGGGAAACACTGAAGCTTTCTTT
TRBJ2-7,-,-,TRBV5-1,CASSFSGDRYEQYF,TGCGCCAGCAGCTTTTCGGGTGATCGGTACGAGCAGTACTTC
TRBJ2-7,once,-,TRBV18,CASSPAVSSYEQYF,TGTGCCAGCTCACCAGCAGTGAGCTCCTACGAGCAGTACTTC
TRBJ2-5,-,-,TRBV5-1,CASSLSGETQYF,TGCGCCAGCAGCTTGTCCGGAGAGACCCAGTACTTC
TRBJ2-3,-,TRBD2,TRBV4-2,CASSQRRIAGGGADTQYF,TGTGCCAGCAGCCAAAGGCGAATAGCGGGAGGGGGTGCAGATACGCAGTATTTT
TRBJ2-7,-,TRBD1,TRBV6-1,CASSGQGFYEQYF,TGTGCCAGCTCGGGACAGGGATTCTACGAGCAGTACTTC
TRBJ2-1,-,TRBD2,TRBV6-5,CASSYSWEGNNEQFF,TGTGCCAGCAGTTACTCGTGGGAGGGGAACAATGAGCAGTTCTTC
TRBJ1-2,-,-,TRBV29-1,CSESSRGGYTF,TGCAGCGAAAGTTCGAGGGGAGGCTACACCTTC
TRBJ1-1,-,-,TRBV19,CASSTNRGTEAFF,TGTGCCAGTAGTACCAATAGGGGCACTGAAGCTTTCTTT
TRBJ2-7,-,TRBD2,TRBV7-2,CASSLEGGSSYEQYF,TGTGCCAGCAGCTTAGAAGGCGGGAGTTCCTACGAGCAGTACTTC
TRBJ2-1,-,TRBD2,TRBV30,CAWSAGSGYSYNEQFF,TGTGCCTGGAGTGCGGGTAGCGGGTATTCCTACAATGAGCAGTTCTTC
TRBJ2-1,-,-,TRBV10-3,CATSSDNEQFF,TGTGCCACCTCTAGCGACAATGAGCAGTTCTTC
TRBJ2-7,-,TRBD1,TRBV18,CASSGGQGAYEQYF,TGTGCCAGCTCAGGAGGACAGGGGGCCTACGAGCAGTACTTC
TRBJ2-2,-,TRBD1,TRBV2,CASSLGTGLTGELFF,TGTGCCAGCAGTCTCGGGACAGGGCTCACCGGGGAGCTGTTTTTT
TRBJ2-5,-,-,TRBV9,CASSPRGDQETQYF,TGTGCCAGCAGCCCTCGGGGAGACCAAGAGACCCAGTACTTC
TRBJ1-5,-,-,TRBV7-2,CASSSGISQPQHF,TGTGCCAGCAGTTCCGGCATTTCCCAGCCCCAGCATTTT
TRBJ2-1,-,TRBD2,TRBV5-1,CASSSLAGGLSEQFF,TGCGCCAGCAGCTCACTAGCGGGGGGGCTCAGTGAGCAGTTCTTC
TRBJ2-7,-,-,TRBV29-1,CSVEGDSSYEQYF,TGCAGCGTTGAAGGAGACAGCTCCTACGAGCAGTACTTC
TRBJ2-2,-,TRBD2,TRBV6-1,CASSGLAGEIGGELFF,TGTGCCAGCAGTGGTTTAGCGGGGGAAATAGGCGGGGAGCTGTTTTTT
TRBJ1-1,-,-,TRBV19,CASSTWGFIVFF,TGTGCCAGTAGTACGTGGGGCTTTATAGTTTTCTTT
TRBJ2-5,-,TRBD1,TRBV19,CASSVDREETQYF,TGTGCCAGTAGCGTAGACAGGGAAGAGACCCAGTACTTC
TRBJ2-2,-,TRBD1,TRBV9,CASSPQGHTGELFF,TGTGCCAGCAGCCCACAGGGGCACACCGGGGAGCTGTTTTTT
TRBJ1-4,-,-,TRBV19,CASSMTGENEKLFF,TGTGCCAGTAGTATGACCGGGGAGAATGAAAAACTGTTTTTT
TRBJ2-7,few,TRBD1,TRBV7-9,CASSLLQGISYEQYF,TGTGCCAGCAGTTTATTACAGGGGATATCCTACGAGCAGTACTTC
TRBJ1-6,-,-,TRBV5-1,CASSLGQTNSPLHF,TGCGCCAGCAGCTTGGGACAGACTAATTCACCCCTCCACTTT
TRBJ2-7,-,-,TRBV7-6,CASSFATEGDEQYF,TGTGCCAGCAGCTTCGCGACAGAAGGGGACGAGCAGTACTTC
TRBJ1-4,few,-,TRBV28,CASSLTAGPNEKLFF,TGTGCCAGCAGTTTAACGGCAGGGCCTAATGAAAAACTGTTTTTT
TRBJ2-7,-,-,TRBV6-5,CASSPGQTYEQYF,TGTGCCAGCAGTCCCGGACAGACCTACGAGCAGTACTTC
TRBJ1-3,-,TRBD1,TRBV9,CASSVGDRILSGNTIYF,TGTGCCAGCAGCGTAGGGGACAGGATCCTCTCTGGAAACACCATATATTTT
TRBJ1-1,-,-,TRBV5-6,CASSLSQYTEAFF,TGTGCCAGCAGCTTATCACAGTACACTGAAGCTTTCTTT
TRBJ1-2,few,-,TRBV7-2,CASSLVISNYGYTF,TGTGCCAGCAGCTTAGTAATATCTAACTATGGCTACACCTTC
TRBJ1-1,-,-,TRBV29-1,CSVFGGSEAFF,TGCAGCGTTTTCGGGGGCTCTGAAGCTTTCTTT
TRBJ1-2,few,TRBD1,TRBV19,CASSSGTGDGYTF,TGTGCCAGTAGTTCCGGGACAGGGGACGGCTACACCTTC
TRBJ1-1,few,-,TRBV5-1,CASSLAVRGGNTEAFF,TGCGCCAGCAGCTTGGCCGTCCGGGGAGGTAACACTGAAGCTTTCTTT
TRBJ1-5,-,-,TRBV15,CATSRDTLGSPQHF,TGTGCCACCAGCAGAGACACGTTAGGATCGCCCCAGCATTTT
TRBJ1-2,-,-,TRBV4-1,CASSQEQTNYGYTF,TGCGCCAGCAGCCAAGAACAGACGAACTATGGCTACACCTTC
TRBJ2-3,-,TRBD2,TRBV6-1,CASSEERAGRGGDTQYF,TGTGCCAGCAGTGAAGAAAGGGCAGGGAGGGGCGGGGATACGCAGTATTTT
TRBJ1-2,-,-,TRBV28,CASSLWQDGYTF,TGTGCCAGCAGTTTATGGCAGGATGGCTACACCTTC